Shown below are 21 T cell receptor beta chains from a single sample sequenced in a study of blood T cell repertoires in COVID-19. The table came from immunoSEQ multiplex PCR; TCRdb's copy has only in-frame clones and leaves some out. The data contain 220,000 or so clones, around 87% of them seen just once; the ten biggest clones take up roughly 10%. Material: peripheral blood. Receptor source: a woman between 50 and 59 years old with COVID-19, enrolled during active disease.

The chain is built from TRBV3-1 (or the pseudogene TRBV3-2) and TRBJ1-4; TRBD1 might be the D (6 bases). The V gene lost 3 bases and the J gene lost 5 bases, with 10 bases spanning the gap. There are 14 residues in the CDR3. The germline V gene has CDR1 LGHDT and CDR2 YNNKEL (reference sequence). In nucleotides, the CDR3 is TGTGCCAGCAGCCAGGGCAGGGGCAATGAAAAACTGTTTTTT. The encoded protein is CASSQGRGNEKLFF.

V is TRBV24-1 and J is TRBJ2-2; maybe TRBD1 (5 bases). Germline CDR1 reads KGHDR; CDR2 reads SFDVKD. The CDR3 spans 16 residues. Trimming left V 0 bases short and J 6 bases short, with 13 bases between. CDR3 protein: CATSDLGAGPPGELFF. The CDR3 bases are TGTGCCACCAGTGATTTGGGGGCAGGGCCCCCCGGGGAGCTGTTTTTT.

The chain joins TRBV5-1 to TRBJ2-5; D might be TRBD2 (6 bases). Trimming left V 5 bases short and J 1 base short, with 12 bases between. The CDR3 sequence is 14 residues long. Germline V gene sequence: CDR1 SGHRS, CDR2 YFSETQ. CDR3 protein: CASRGAGIQETQYF. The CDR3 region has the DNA TGCGCCAGCAGGGGTGCGGGGATCCAAGAGACCCAGTACTTC. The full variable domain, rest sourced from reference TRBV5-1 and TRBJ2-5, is KAGVTQTPRYLIKTRGQQVTLSCSPISGHRSVSWYQQTPGQGLQFLFEYFSETQRNKGNFPGRFSGRQFSNSRSEMNVSTLELGDSALYLCASRGAGIQETQYFGPGTRLLVL.

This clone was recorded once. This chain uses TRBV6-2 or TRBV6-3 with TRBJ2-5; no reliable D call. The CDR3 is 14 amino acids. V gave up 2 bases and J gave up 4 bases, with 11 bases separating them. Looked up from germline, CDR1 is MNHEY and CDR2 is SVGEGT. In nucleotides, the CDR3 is TGTGCCAGCAGTTACCCCAGGATTGGAGAGACCCAGTACTTC. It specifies CASSYPRIGETQYF.

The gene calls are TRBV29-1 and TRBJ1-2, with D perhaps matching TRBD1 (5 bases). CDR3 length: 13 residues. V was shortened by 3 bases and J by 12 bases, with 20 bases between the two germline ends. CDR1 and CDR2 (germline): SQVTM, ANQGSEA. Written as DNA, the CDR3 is TGCAGCGTTGAGGGGGGGGTACAACCCGGAGACACCTTC. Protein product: CSVEGGVQPGDTF.

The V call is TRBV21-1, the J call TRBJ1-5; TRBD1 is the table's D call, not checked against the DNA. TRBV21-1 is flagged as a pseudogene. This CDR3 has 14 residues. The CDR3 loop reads CASSKTGANQPQHF. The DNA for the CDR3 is TGTGCCAGCAGCAAGACAGGGGCCAATCAGCCCCAGCATTTT.

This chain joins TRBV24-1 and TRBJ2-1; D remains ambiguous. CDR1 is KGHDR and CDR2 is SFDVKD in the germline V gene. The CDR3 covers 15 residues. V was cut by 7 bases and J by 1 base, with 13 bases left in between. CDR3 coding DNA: TGTGCCACCAGCCCGTTTTCTAGTTCCTACAATGAGCAGTTCTTC. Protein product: CATSPFSSSYNEQFF.

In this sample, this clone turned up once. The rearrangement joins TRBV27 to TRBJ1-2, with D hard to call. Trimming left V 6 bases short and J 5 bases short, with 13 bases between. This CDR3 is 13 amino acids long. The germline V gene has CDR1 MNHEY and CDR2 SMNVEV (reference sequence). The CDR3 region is CASRHTRGYGYTF. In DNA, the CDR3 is TGTGCCAGCAGACATACCCGCGGGTATGGCTACACCTTC.

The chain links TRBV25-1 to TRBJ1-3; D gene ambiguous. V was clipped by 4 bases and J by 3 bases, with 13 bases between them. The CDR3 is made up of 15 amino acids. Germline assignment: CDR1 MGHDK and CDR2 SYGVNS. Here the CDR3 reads CASSASGFNGNTIYF. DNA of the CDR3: TGTGCCAGCAGTGCGTCGGGTTTCAATGGAAACACCATATATTTT.

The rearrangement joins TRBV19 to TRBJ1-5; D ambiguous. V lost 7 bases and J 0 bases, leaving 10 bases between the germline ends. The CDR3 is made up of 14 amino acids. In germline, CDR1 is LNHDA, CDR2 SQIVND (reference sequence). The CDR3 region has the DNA TGTGCCAGTATCCCCCCGTATAGCAATCAGCCCCAGCATTTT. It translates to CASIPPYSNQPQHF. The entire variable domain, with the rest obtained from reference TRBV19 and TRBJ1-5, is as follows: DGGITQSPKYLFRKEGQNVTLSCEQNLNHDAMYWYRQDPGQGLRLIYYSQIVNDFQKGDIAEGYSVSREKKESFPLTVTSAQKNPTAFYLCASIPPYSNQPQHFGDGTRLSIL.

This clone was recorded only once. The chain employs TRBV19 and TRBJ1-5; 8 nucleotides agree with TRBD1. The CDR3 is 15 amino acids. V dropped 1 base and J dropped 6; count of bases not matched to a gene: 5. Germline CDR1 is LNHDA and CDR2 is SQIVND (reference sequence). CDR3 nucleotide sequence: TGTGCCAGTAGTATAGCAGGGGGCGCCTTTCAGCCCCAGCATTTT. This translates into CASSIAGGAFQPQHF. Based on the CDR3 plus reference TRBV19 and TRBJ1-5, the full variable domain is DGGITQSPKYLFRKEGQNVTLSCEQNLNHDAMYWYRQDPGQGLRLIYYSQIVNDFQKGDIAEGYSVSREKKESFPLTVTSAQKNPTAFYLCASSIAGGAFQPQHFGDGTRLSIL.

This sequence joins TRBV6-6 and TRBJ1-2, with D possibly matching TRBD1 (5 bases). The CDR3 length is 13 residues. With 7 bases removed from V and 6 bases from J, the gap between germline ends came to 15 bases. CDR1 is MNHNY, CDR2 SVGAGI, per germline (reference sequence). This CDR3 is CASIPPARDGYTF. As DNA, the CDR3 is TGTGCCAGCATCCCCCCCGCCAGGGATGGCTACACCTTC.

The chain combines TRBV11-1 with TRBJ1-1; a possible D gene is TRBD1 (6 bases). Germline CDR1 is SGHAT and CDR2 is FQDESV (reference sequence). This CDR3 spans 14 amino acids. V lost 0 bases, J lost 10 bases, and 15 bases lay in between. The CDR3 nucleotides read TGTGCCAGCAGCTTAGCGATGATGGGACAAGTAGCTTTCTTT. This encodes CASSLAMMGQVAFF.

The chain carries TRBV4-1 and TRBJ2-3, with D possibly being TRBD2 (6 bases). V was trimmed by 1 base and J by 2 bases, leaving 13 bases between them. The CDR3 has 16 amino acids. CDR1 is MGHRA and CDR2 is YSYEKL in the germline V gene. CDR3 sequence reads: CASSQVRAGLTDTQYF. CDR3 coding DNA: TGCGCCAGCAGCCAAGTAAGGGCGGGGCTCACAGATACGCAGTATTTT.

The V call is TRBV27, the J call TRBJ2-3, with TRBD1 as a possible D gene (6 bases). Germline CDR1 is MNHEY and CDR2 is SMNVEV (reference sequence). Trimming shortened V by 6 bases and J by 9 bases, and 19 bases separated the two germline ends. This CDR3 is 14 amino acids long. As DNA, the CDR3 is TGTGCCAGCAGGGGCAGGGGCCCCCGGATAACGCAGTATTTT. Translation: CASRGRGPRITQYF.

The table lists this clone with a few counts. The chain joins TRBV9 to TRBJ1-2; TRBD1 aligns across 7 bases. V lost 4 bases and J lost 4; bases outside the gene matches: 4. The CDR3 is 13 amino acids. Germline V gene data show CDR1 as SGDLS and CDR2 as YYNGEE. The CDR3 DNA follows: TGTGCCAGCAGCCCAGAGGGGGCCTATGGCTACACCTTC. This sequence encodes CASSPEGAYGYTF.

CDR3 region: CASSLDRTVQPQHF. In nucleotides, the CDR3 is TGTGCCAGCAGTTTGGACAGGACGGTTCAGCCCCAGCATTTT. This sequence joins TRBV27 and TRBJ1-5, with 7 nucleotides matching TRBD1. Trimming removed 3 bases from V and 6 bases from J; junction bases left unmatched: 5. Germline values: CDR1 MNHEY, CDR2 SMNVEV (reference sequence). This CDR3 contains 14 residues.

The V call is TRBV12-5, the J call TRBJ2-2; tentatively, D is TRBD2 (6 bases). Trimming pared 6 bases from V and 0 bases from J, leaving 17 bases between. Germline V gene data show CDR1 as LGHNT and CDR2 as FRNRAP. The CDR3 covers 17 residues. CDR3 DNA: TGTGCTAGTGGGTTTGGTACCGGGAGATCGAACACCGGGGAGCTGTTTTTT. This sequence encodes CASGFGTGRSNTGELFF.

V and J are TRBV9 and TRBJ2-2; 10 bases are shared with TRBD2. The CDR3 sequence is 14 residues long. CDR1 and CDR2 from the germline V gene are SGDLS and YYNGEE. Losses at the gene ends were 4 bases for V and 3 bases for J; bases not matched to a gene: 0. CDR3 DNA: TGTGCCAGCAGCACTAGCGGGGACACCGGGGAGCTGTTTTTT. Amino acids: CASSTSGDTGELFF.

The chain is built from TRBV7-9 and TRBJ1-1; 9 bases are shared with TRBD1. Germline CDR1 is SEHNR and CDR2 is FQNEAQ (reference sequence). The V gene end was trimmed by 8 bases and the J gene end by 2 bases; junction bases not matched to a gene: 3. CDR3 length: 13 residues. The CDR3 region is CASRDRVNTEAFF. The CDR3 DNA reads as TGTGCCAGCCGGGACAGGGTCAACACTGAAGCTTTCTTT.

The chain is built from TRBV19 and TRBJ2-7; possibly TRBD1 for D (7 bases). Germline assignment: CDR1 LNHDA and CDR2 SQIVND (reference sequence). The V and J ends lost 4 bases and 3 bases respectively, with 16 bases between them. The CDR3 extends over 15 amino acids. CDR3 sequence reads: CASSTRQGLLYEQYF. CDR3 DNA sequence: TGTGCCAGTAGTACCCGACAGGGACTCCTCTACGAGCAGTACTTC.